Detailed here is one TCR beta chain. The target antigen is unknown. These data belong to a study of cytomegalovirus exposure and HLA in healthy donors. Study results and limitations: Testing in vitro showed a few CMV-associated chains specific for CMV antigens. Later findings reportedly placed an Asian-associated ancestry cluster below the approximately 650-donor mean for N-insertions. Segments of the TCR beta V type were, in most cases, productive about 87% or about 30% of the time in an earlier analysis. Presence/absence analyses took donor sequencing depth as roughly uniform.

60 Vbeta and 13 Jbeta primers were used in PCR. Measured with immunoSEQ multiplex PCR; TCRdb has only the in-frame clones, and not every one. Of 110,000 to 150,000 clones in the sample, around 80% were seen once. The specimen sequenced was PBMCs. This TCR derives from a man between 18 and 35 years old in good health and CMV-seropositive.

DNA of the CDR3: TGTGCTAGTGGTTACCAGGGAGGCACTGAAGCTTTCTTT. Protein sequence: CASGYQGGTEAFF. This rearrangement joins TRBV12-5 to TRBJ1-1; D may be TRBD1 (5 bases). Germline CDR1 reads LGHNT; CDR2 reads FRNRAP. The CDR3 covers 13 residues. The V and J ends lost 4 bases and 4 bases respectively, with 10 bases between them.